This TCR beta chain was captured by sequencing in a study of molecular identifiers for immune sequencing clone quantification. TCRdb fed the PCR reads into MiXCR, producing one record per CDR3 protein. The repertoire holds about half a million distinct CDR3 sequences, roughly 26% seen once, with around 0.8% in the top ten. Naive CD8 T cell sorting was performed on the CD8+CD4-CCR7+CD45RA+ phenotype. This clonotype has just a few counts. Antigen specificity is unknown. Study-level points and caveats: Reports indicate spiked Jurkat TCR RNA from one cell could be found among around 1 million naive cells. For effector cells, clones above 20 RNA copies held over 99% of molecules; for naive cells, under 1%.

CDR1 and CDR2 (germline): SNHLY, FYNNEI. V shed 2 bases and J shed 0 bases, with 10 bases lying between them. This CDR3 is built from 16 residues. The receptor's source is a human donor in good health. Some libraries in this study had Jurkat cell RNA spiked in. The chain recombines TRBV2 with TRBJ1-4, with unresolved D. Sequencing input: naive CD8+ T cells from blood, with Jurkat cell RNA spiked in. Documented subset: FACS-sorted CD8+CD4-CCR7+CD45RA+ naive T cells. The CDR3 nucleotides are TGTGCCAGCAGTGAAATCCAGGCTGCAACTAATGAAAAACTGTTTTTT. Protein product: CASSEIQAATNEKLFF.